This TCR beta chain was obtained from a study of blood T cell repertoires in COVID-19. There are a few counts of this clone. J lost 3 bases, V lost 4 bases, and 9 bases had no gene match. Germline-derived CDR1 and CDR2 are SGHRS and YFSETQ. The CDR3 totals 17 residues. Original analysis: Amplification of reference gene primers was used by the study to estimate nucleated cell counts. Clones were sequenced by immunoSEQ multiplex PCR, and TCRdb holds only the in-frame ones, with some missing. Clone size and the V and J calls come from that table; the DNA yielded D and trimming. The table records 200,000 to 250,000 clones, approximately 80% of them present only once.

The chain couples TRBV5-1 to TRBJ2-3; 12 nucleotides line up with TRBD2. The TCR originated in a man younger than 45 with acute COVID-19. Sequenced input: PBMCs or T cells enriched from blood (not recorded which). The CDR3 loop is CASSTRLAGGPTDTQYF. In DNA form, the CDR3 reads TGCGCCAGCAGCACTAGGCTAGCGGGGGGGCCTACAGATACGCAGTATTTT.